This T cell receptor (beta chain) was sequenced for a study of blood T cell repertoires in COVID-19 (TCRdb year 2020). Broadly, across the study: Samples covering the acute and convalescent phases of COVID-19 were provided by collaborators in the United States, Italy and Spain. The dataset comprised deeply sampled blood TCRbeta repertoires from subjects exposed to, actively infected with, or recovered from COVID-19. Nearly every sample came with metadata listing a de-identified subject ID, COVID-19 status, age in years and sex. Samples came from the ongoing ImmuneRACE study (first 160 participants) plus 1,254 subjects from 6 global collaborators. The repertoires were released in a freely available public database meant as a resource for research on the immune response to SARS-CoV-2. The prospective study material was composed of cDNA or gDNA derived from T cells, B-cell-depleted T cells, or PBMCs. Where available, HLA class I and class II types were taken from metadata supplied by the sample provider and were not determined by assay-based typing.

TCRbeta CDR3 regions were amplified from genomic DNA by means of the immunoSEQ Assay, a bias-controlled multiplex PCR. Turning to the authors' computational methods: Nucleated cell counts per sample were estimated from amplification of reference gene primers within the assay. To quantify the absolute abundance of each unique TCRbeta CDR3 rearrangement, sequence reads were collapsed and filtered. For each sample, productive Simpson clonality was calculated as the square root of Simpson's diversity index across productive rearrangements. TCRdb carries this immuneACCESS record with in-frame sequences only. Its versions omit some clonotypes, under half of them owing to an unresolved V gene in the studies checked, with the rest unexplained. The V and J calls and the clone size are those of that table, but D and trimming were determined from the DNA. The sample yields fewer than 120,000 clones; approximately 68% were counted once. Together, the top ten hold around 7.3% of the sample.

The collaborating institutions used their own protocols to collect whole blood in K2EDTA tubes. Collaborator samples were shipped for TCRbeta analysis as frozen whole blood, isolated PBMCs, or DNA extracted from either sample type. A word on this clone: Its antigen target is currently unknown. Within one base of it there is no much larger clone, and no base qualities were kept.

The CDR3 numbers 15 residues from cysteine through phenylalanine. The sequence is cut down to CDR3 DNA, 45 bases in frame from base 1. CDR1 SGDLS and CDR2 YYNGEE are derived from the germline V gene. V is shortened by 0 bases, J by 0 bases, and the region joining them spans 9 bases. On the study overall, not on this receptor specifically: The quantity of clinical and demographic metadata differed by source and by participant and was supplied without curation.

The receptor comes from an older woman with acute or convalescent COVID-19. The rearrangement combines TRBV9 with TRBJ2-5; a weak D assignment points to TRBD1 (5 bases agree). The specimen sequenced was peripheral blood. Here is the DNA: TGTGCCAGCAGCGTAGGACAGCAGTACCAAGAGACCCAGTACTTC. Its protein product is CASSVGQQYQETQYF.